These T cell receptor beta chains were read from a single sample in a study of T and B cells in COVID-19 patients. TCRdb itself ran the multiplex PCR reads through MiXCR, one entry per CDR3 protein. The table lists several thousand distinct CDR3 sequences, roughly a quarter of them singletons. Material for sequencing was blood. All receptors come from a human donor with active COVID-19. Both conserved end residues are trimmed from each CDR3.

V	J	CDR3
TRBV12-3/TRBV12-4	TRBJ1-3	ASSLPGEAGSGNTIY
TRBV7-2	TRBJ2-1	ASSLERGGFNEQF
TRBV30	TRBJ2-2	AWSLPGLGGELF
TRBV6-2/TRBV6-3	TRBJ1-1	ASSHLRTGGRTEAF
TRBV4-3	TRBJ2-3	ASSLGWARTDTQY
TRBV5-5	TRBJ1-5	ASSLERTGSNQPQH
TRBV6-5	TRBJ1-2	ASSYRHLSYGYT
TRBV5-6	TRBJ2-7	ASSTNPGWTDSYEQY
TRBV5-1	TRBJ2-6	ASSLANVLT
TRBV19	TRBJ2-1	ASGAGTSGGRSYNEQF
TRBV30	TRBJ1-5	AWSVLQGDQPQH
TRBV7-9	TRBJ2-5	ASSPRTDGETQY
TRBV13	TRBJ2-2	ASSFGGGPDTGELF
TRBV5-6	TRBJ1-5	ASSFRRSNQPQH
TRBV7-2	TRBJ2-1	ASSLREYGASSYNEQF
TRBV27	TRBJ2-7	ASTGRGPYEQY
TRBV14	TRBJ2-3	ASSLKGQRTDTQY
TRBV20-1	TRBJ1-2	SARERVGYGYT
TRBV6-2/TRBV6-3	TRBJ1-2	ASTPAGQGPIANYGYT
TRBV7-2	TRBJ2-1	ASSLQRVDEQF
TRBV5-1	TRBJ1-4	ASSFSTANEKLF
TRBV27	TRBJ2-1	ASRPLGLTYNEQF
TRBV19	TRBJ2-5	ASTTGSGETQY
TRBV20-1	TRBJ1-2	SARASENYGYT
TRBV18	TRBJ1-5	ASSPLGETAQH
TRBV19	TRBJ2-3	ASSQLATTDTQY
TRBV20-1	TRBJ2-1	SAPPGGTRSYNEQF
TRBV6-6	TRBJ2-1	ATQDWSSYNEQF
TRBV5-5	TRBJ2-3	ASSLASSGGTDTQY
TRBV5-1	TRBJ2-2	ASSLDIWGTKEGGELF
TRBV7-9	TRBJ2-2	ASSFGTANTGELF
TRBV7-2	TRBJ1-3	ASSFSPQGRSGNTIY
TRBV20-1	TRBJ2-3	SASSTTADTQY
TRBV18	TRBJ2-7	ASSPKGTLAYEQY
TRBV12-3/TRBV12-4	TRBJ2-7	ASSFAGSLSEQY
TRBV7-6	TRBJ2-5	ASSWAGGAQETQY
TRBV5-4	TRBJ1-6	ASSLGPGVNSPLH
TRBV6-2/TRBV6-3	TRBJ2-7	ASSYPLYEQY
TRBV28	TRBJ1-6	ASRPFRTSSYNSPLH
TRBV27	TRBJ2-7	ASSWDRGREQY
TRBV20-1	TRBJ2-5	SARDLDRGYQETQY
TRBV29-1	TRBJ2-1	SAGLTGNEQF
TRBV24-1	TRBJ2-1	ATSSPRFEQF
TRBV18	TRBJ2-3	ASSPGAADTQY